These 5 T cell receptor beta chains came from one sample sequenced in a study of identical twins (TCRdb year 2016). Library generation was performed with 5' RACE. Sequencer: Illumina HiSeq 2000. TCRdb trimmed public reads at Q25 via fastp, called clones via MiXCR and kept in-frame beta chains. A single entry per CDR3 protein holds the most common genes and DNA from its merged rows. This sample comprises around 250,000 distinct CDR3 sequences, about 7% of them detected only once. The top ten clonotypes cover approximately 3.7% of the sample. The same data also went into a second study, on yellow fever vaccine responses in identical twins.

Material for sequencing was memory (CD45RO+) T cells sorted from blood. Explained via the paper, the cell subset or site label denotes: CD45RO+ enriched T cells. These receptors were taken from a woman under 30 in good health.

This clonotype came up many times. The chain recombines TRBV5-1 with TRBJ2-1, with 7 bases fitting TRBD2. Losses at the gene ends were 0 bases for V and 3 bases for J; bases not matched to a gene: 9. The V gene's germline CDR1 is SGHRS and CDR2 YFSETQ. CDR3 length: 17 residues. The CDR3 DNA reads TGCGCCAGCAGCTTGGGGGGGGTAAGGACTAGCTACAATGAGCAGTTCTTC. Translated: CASSLGGVRTSYNEQFF. Variable domain in full (rest from reference TRBV5-1 and TRBJ2-1): KAGVTQTPRYLIKTRGQQVTLSCSPISGHRSVSWYQQTPGQGLQFLFEYFSETQRNKGNFPGRFSGRQFSNSRSEMNVSTLELGDSALYLCASSLGGVRTSYNEQFFGPGTRLTVL.

This clonotype was observed at least ten times. The gene calls are TRBV7-7 and TRBJ2-1; maybe TRBD2 (6 bases). Germline V gives CDR1 SSHAT, CDR2 FNYEAQ (reference sequence). V was shortened by 1 base and J by 8 bases, with 12 bases between the two germline ends. The CDR3 length is 14 residues. The CDR3, as DNA: TGTGCCAGCAGCTTAGGGGGCGGGGTGGATGAGCAGTTCTTC. Translated, it gives CASSLGGGVDEQFF.

This clonotype was seen a few times. The chain links TRBV5-1 to TRBJ2-2, with TRBD1 matching over 11 bases. This CDR3 is 16 amino acids long. Germline V CDR1 and CDR2: SGHRS, YFSETQ. Unmatched junction bases numbered 4, after V lost 4 bases and J lost 2 bases. CDR3 loop: CASSLGTGGNTGELFF. The CDR3 bases are TGCGCCAGCAGCCTCGGGACAGGGGGTAACACCGGGGAGCTGTTTTTT.

Ten or more counts support this clonotype. This chain connects TRBV5-4 to TRBJ2-3; 8 nucleotides agree with TRBD2. J was trimmed by 4 bases and V by 4 bases; bases with no gene match: 8. CDR3 size: 15 residues. Germline V gives CDR1 SGHNT, CDR2 YYREEE (reference sequence). The CDR3 region is CASSGPGLGPDTQYF. The CDR3 nucleotides are TGTGCCAGCAGCGGTCCGGGACTAGGACCAGATACGCAGTATTTT. Supplemented by reference TRBV5-4 and TRBJ2-3, the full variable domain reads ETGVTQSPTHLIKTRGQQVTLRCSSQSGHNTVSWYQQALGQGPQFIFQYYREEENGRGNFPPRFSGLQFPNYSSELNVNALELDDSALYLCASSGPGLGPDTQYFGPGTRLTVL.

At least ten counts were recorded for this clonotype. For the CDR3, the DNA is TGTGCCACTCAACTAGCGGGCCCCACAGATACGCAGTATTTT. It translates to CATQLAGPTDTQYF. The rearrangement uses TRBV24-1 and TRBJ2-3; 9 bases are a match to TRBD2. There are 14 residues in the CDR3. The J segment lost 2 bases and the V segment lost 10 bases, leaving 6 bases of the junction unmatched. Germline V lookup: CDR1 KGHDR, CDR2 SFDVKD.